The 27 T cell receptor beta chains below were found in one sample sequenced in a study of T cells in tumors after PD-1 blockade (dated by TCRdb to the late 2010s). This specimen's time point label, per the study, means: before anti-PD-1 therapy. Receptor amplification or capture employed the immunoSEQ multiplex PCR assay. Sourced from immuneACCESS, this table was stored by TCRdb with only in-frame sequences that have V and J called. A share of the clones is absent; for the studies checked, an unresolved V gene accounts for under half, and the remainder has no known explanation. Here the sample has about 13,000 clones; roughly 60% occur a single time. The ten largest account for about 25% of the sample. The material was tumor tissue, obtained before anti-PD-1 treatment. These TCRs come from a human donor with cutaneous squamous cell carcinoma.

The chain uses TRBV6-1 and TRBJ1-1; no firm D call. The germline gives CDR1 MNHNS, CDR2 SASEGT. The CDR3 length is 16 residues. The germline V and J ends were trimmed by 0 bases and 0 bases, with 11 bases remaining between them. Here the CDR3 reads CASSEAHRRMNTEAFF. The CDR3 region has the DNA TGTGCCAGCAGTGAAGCCCACAGACGCATGAACACTGAAGCTTTCTTT.

V gene TRBV4-1 combines with J gene TRBJ2-5; TRBD2 is a possible D gene (6 bases). This CDR3 contains 17 residues. The V gene lost 0 bases and the J gene lost 4 bases, with 18 bases spanning the gap. Germline CDR1 MGHRA, CDR2 YSYEKL. The CDR3 here is CASSQEGRGRATETQYF. CDR3 DNA: TGCGCCAGCAGCCAAGAGGGGCGGGGCAGGGCGACAGAGACCCAGTACTTC.

The J gene is TRBJ2-1, the V gene TRBV10-3; no clear D. Per the germline V gene, CDR1 is ENHRY and CDR2 is SYGVKD. Trimming removed 3 bases at V and 8 bases at J, with 14 bases between. The CDR3 extends over 14 amino acids. The CDR3: CAISDPAVVDEQFF. CDR3 DNA: TGTGCCATCAGTGACCCCGCTGTGGTCGATGAGCAGTTCTTC.

This clone was detected once. This rearrangement joins TRBV30 to TRBJ1-2; D is possibly TRBD1 (5 bases). CDR1 GTSNPN and CDR2 SVGIG come from the germline V gene (reference sequence). The CDR3 spans 14 residues. Trimming stripped 3 bases from V and 4 bases from J, with 15 bases between. The CDR3 protein is CAWRGAGQPYGYTF. In DNA, the CDR3 is TGTGCCTGGAGAGGGGCCGGCCAACCCTATGGCTACACCTTC.

This clone was found a few times. The chain has TRBV25-1 and TRBJ1-1; no clear D. V gave up 4 bases and J gave up 1 base, with 7 bases separating them. Germline V gene data show CDR1 as MGHDK and CDR2 as SYGVNS. This CDR3 comprises 13 residues. The CDR3 spells CASSAQWNTEAFF. CDR3 in DNA: TGTGCCAGCAGTGCTCAGTGGAACACTGAAGCTTTCTTT.

By its share, this clone is medium-sized. Here the CDR3 reads CASSLDGGYSEAFF. The CDR3 DNA reads TGTGCCAGCAGCTTAGACGGGGGGTACTCTGAAGCTTTCTTT. V is TRBV7-9 and J is TRBJ1-1, with D possibly TRBD1 on 5 matching bases. Germline-derived CDR1 and CDR2 are SEHNR and FQNEAQ (reference sequence). CDR3 length: 14 amino acids. Trimming took off 1 base at V and 6 bases at J, with 12 bases between the two ends.

CDR3 coding DNA: TGTGCCAGCAGTTTATCCGGCAGGTCTTATGGCTACACCTTC. Protein product: CASSLSGRSYGYTF. This rearrangement joins TRBV27 to TRBJ1-2; D gene unclear. The ends were cut back, 0 bases at V and 5 bases at J, with 10 bases in the middle. There are 14 residues in the CDR3. The germline V gene has CDR1 MNHEY and CDR2 SMNVEV (reference sequence).

J is TRBJ2-7 and V is TRBV6-2 or TRBV6-3, with D possibly being TRBD1 or TRBD2 (6 bases each). CDR3 length: 13 residues. V lost 4 bases and J lost 8, with 15 bases in between. Germline-derived CDR1 and CDR2 are MNHEY and SVGEGT. The CDR3: CASSWGRGEKQYF. The CDR3 bases are TGTGCCAGCAGTTGGGGAAGGGGGGAGAAGCAGTACTTC.

The rearrangement joins TRBV7-2 to TRBJ2-2; unclear D gene. V was cut by 0 bases and J by 6 bases, with 17 bases left in between. Germline CDR1 reads SGHTA; CDR2 reads FQGNSA. This CDR3 has 17 residues. CDR3 in DNA: TGTGCCAGCAGCTTAGCACCAGCGTCGAGTGCTGCCGGGGAGCTGTTTTTT. This translates into CASSLAPASSAAGELFF.

This clone was counted only a few times. CDR3 sequence reads: CASRLDGEKLFF. DNA of the CDR3: TGTGCCAGCAGACTTGACGGCGAAAAACTGTTTTTT. This chain uses TRBV2 with TRBJ1-4, with D hard to call. Germline V gives CDR1 SNHLY, CDR2 FYNNEI. V gave up 6 bases and J gave up 8 bases, with 10 bases separating them. The CDR3 sequence is 12 residues long.

This clone is medium-sized. The CDR3 DNA reads TGTGCCAGCAGCTTGGCCAAGCGCGGGAGGCCCTACGAGCAGTACTTC. Amino acids: CASSLAKRGRPYEQYF. J is TRBJ2-7 and V is TRBV5-6; 8 bases align to TRBD2. The CDR3 runs to 16 residues. Germline CDR1 SGHDT, CDR2 YYEEEE. V was pared by 0 bases and J by 2 bases, with 7 bases of the junction left unmatched.

CDR3 amino acids: CASSLRPSGSNTDTQYF. As DNA, the CDR3 is TGTGCCAGCAGCTTACGGCCTAGCGGGAGTAATACAGATACGCAGTATTTT. The rearrangement joins TRBV7-2 to TRBJ2-3; 10 nucleotides match TRBD2. The germline V gene has CDR1 SGHTA and CDR2 FQGNSA. This CDR3 has 17 residues. J gave up 3 bases and V 2 bases, and 8 bases lay outside the gene matches. Variable domain in full (rest from reference TRBV7-2 and TRBJ2-3): GAGVSQSPSNKVTEKGKDVELRCDPISGHTALYWYRQSLGQGLEFLIYFQGNSAPDKSGLPSDRFSAERTGGSVSTLTIQRTQQEDSAVYLCASSLRPSGSNTDTQYFGPGTRLTVL.

The chain recombines TRBV13 with TRBJ2-7; no firm D call. Germline CDR1 reads PRHDT; CDR2 reads FYEKMQ (reference sequence). This CDR3 has 15 amino acids. Trimming pared 5 bases from V and 5 bases from J, leaving 19 bases between. Here the CDR3 DNA reads TGTGCCAGCAGCACTCGGTCCTCCCCCTTTGACGAGCAGTACTTC. It encodes CASSTRSSPFDEQYF.

This clone counts as medium-sized. The chain uses TRBV6-5 and TRBJ2-7, with unresolved D. Germline V gene data show CDR1 as MNHEY and CDR2 as SVGAGI. The CDR3 covers 13 residues. Trimming left V 6 bases short and J 1 base short, with 10 bases between. The CDR3 loop reads CASSPIGSYEQYF. Here the CDR3 DNA reads TGTGCCAGCAGCCCCATTGGTTCCTACGAGCAGTACTTC.

For the CDR3, the DNA is TGCAGCGGGGGGACAGGGAACTATGGCTACACCTTC. As protein: CSGGTGNYGYTF. The rearrangement links TRBV29-1 to TRBJ1-2, with 9 bases identical to TRBD1. Germline V CDR1 and CDR2: SQVTM, ANQGSEA. This CDR3 is 12 amino acids long. The junction had 2 bases not matched to a gene; V was cut back by 7 bases and J by 2 bases.

This chain connects TRBV30 to TRBJ1-2; D is undetermined. The CDR3 has 12 amino acids. CDR1 is GTSNPN, CDR2 SVGIG, per germline (reference sequence). Trimming took off 1 base at V and 7 bases at J, with 10 bases between the two ends. CDR3 sequence: CAWSGGLGGYTF. CDR3 bases: TGTGCCTGGAGTGGCGGGTTGGGTGGCTACACCTTC.

The chain uses TRBV5-1 and TRBJ2-5; TRBD2 matches at 9 bases. CDR3 size: 14 residues. V was pared by 7 bases and J by 4 bases, with 8 bases of the junction left unmatched. Germline V gene sequence: CDR1 SGHRS, CDR2 YFSETQ. CDR3 DNA sequence: TGCGCCAGCGGGGCCAGAGCGGGGGGAGAGACCCAGTACTTC. Its translation: CASGARAGGETQYF.

By share of the sample, this clone is medium-sized. This rearrangement joins TRBV28 to TRBJ2-7, with 10 bases identical to TRBD2. Germline CDR1 is MDHEN and CDR2 is SYDVKM. The CDR3 sequence is 14 residues long. J lost 3 bases, V lost 5 bases, and 4 bases had no gene match. CDR3 loop: CASSILAGVYEQYF. In DNA, the CDR3 is TGTGCCAGCAGTATCCTAGCGGGGGTCTACGAGCAGTACTTC.

This clone was counted between two and nine times. The V and J genes are TRBV20-1 and TRBJ2-1; D possibly corresponds to TRBD2 (7 bases). CDR3 length equals 14 residues. Germline V CDR1 and CDR2: DFQATT, SNEGSKA (reference sequence). The V end was cut by 3 bases, the J end by 7 bases, with 16 bases between. The CDR3 coding sequence is TGCAGTGCTAGTTTCGGGGGGCCGGGGAATGAGCAGTTCTTC. Protein product: CSASFGGPGNEQFF.

The chain links TRBV30 to TRBJ1-2; D is uncertain. Between the trimmed V and J ends, which lost 2 bases and 6 bases, there was a span of 10 bases. CDR1 GTSNPN and CDR2 SVGIG come from the germline V gene (reference sequence). This CDR3 region has 12 residues. The CDR3 loop reads CAWSIHHDGYTF. The CDR3 nucleotides are TGTGCCTGGAGTATACACCACGATGGCTACACCTTC. Complete variable domain (other parts from reference TRBV30 and TRBJ1-2): SQTIHQWPATLVQPVGSPLSLECTVEGTSNPNLYWYRQAAGRGLQLLFYSVGIGQISSEVPQNLSASRPQDRQFILSSKKLLLSDSGFYLCAWSIHHDGYTFGSGTRLTVV.

The chain joins TRBV4-2 to TRBJ2-1; no reliable D call. This CDR3 spans 14 amino acids. The germline V and J ends were trimmed by 0 bases and 3 bases, with 6 bases remaining between them. Germline CDR1 LGHNA, CDR2 YNFKEQ. The CDR3 DNA follows: TGTGCCAGCAGCCAAGAAGGAAACTACAATGAGCAGTTCTTC. This codes for CASSQEGNYNEQFF.

The gene calls are TRBV7-6 and TRBJ1-5; 8 bases line up with TRBD1. Unmatched junction bases numbered 4, after V lost 0 bases and J lost 3 bases. Per the germline V gene, CDR1 is SGHVS and CDR2 is FNYEAQ. There are 16 residues in the CDR3. CDR3 sequence reads: CASSLAQGAVNQPQHF. The CDR3 DNA reads as TGTGCCAGCAGCTTAGCGCAGGGGGCAGTCAATCAGCCCCAGCATTTT.

This rearrangement joins TRBV14 to TRBJ2-7; 7 bases line up with TRBD1. Germline V gene data show CDR1 as SGHDN and CDR2 as FVKESK. Trimming removed 5 bases from V and 6 bases from J; junction bases left unmatched: 10. This CDR3 region has 14 residues. The chain's CDR3 is CASSGLTGWFEQYF. The CDR3 nucleotides read TGTGCCAGCAGCGGTTTGACAGGGTGGTTCGAGCAGTACTTC.

This clone is medium-sized. The chain uses TRBV5-1 and TRBJ2-1; the match to TRBD1 covers 9 bases. There are 15 residues in the CDR3. CDR1 is SGHRS and CDR2 is YFSETQ in the germline V gene. With V trimmed by 4 bases and J by 8 bases, 10 bases remained unmatched. The CDR3: CASSTQGAGVDEQFF. The DNA of the CDR3 is TGCGCCAGCAGCACACAGGGGGCGGGTGTGGATGAGCAGTTCTTC.

The chain combines TRBV14 with TRBJ2-7; 8 nucleotides match TRBD1. This CDR3 contains 17 residues. Germline V lookup: CDR1 SGHDN, CDR2 FVKESK. Trimming took 3 bases from V and 5 from J; bases not matched to a gene: 15. The CDR3 reads CASSQTSGGTYSDEQYF. CDR3 nucleotide sequence: TGTGCCAGCAGCCAGACCTCAGGGGGCACTTATTCTGACGAGCAGTACTTC.

The table lists this clone with a count of one. The chain uses TRBV12-3 or TRBV12-4 and TRBJ1-2; TRBD1 might be the D (5 bases). This CDR3 comprises 12 residues. The V end lost 3 bases, the J end lost 8 bases, and 10 bases lay between the germline ends. The CDR3 DNA sequence: TGTGCCAGCAGTTTTTCAGGGCAAGGCTACACCTTC. It codes for CASSFSGQGYTF.

Only a few counts were recorded for this clone. The rearrangement uses TRBV12-3 or TRBV12-4 and TRBJ1-3, with D tentatively TRBD1 (5 bases). This CDR3 has 13 amino acids. Trimming pared 7 bases from V and 9 bases from J, leaving 16 bases between. CDR3 in amino acids: CASNPGSGGTIYF. CDR3 nucleotides: TGTGCCAGCAATCCGGGATCCGGGGGCACCATATATTTT.